This entry concerns a single T cell receptor beta chain. Antigen unknown. The conserved phenylalanine or tryptophan normally closing the CDR3 is absent here, so this likely arose from a read error. The limits of the CDR3 on the DNA are not certain, so only TCRdb's listed CDR3 is given. The sample comes from a study of CD8+CD57+ T cells in acquired aplastic anemia. About the research overall: Across the sorted CD4+ and CD8+ cells, DNA amounts averaged roughly 3 ug.

Study-wide findings and caveats: In common between the patients and the controls were approximately 28 CD8+ CDR3 sequences.

The CDR3 is 9 residues long, ends included. Germline loops: CDR1 MNHEY, CDR2 SVGAGI. Template material for TCR beta VDJ and CDR3 profiling consisted of genomic DNA. Via MiXCR, TCRdb re-called the reads, giving one row per CDR3 protein. The data contain 260,000 or so distinct CDR3 sequences, 70% to 85% of them singletons. Patients included in sequencing had previously demonstrated CD8+CD57+ cell expansion by flow cytometry. No patient had been given any therapy when blood was sampled. The clonotype originates from a human donor with aplastic anemia. The sample was sorted CD4+, CD8+, or CD8+CD57+ T cells (not recorded which) from PBMCs. This rearrangement joins TRBV6-5 to TRBJ1-1; the DNA was not used to check the table's D call, TRBD1. The chain's CDR3 is CASSQGGGN.